This T cell receptor (beta chain) emerged from a study of T cells in Graves' hyperthyroidism and ophthalmopathy. As to this clonotype: The antigen remains undetermined.

Ophthalmopathy patients all had a Clinical Activity Score of at least 3, a NOSPECS grade of at least 4 and disease under 3 months old. Points from the study as a whole: Most thyroid-expanded clonotypes above 0.001 were also found in blood. Ophthalmopathy and stable hyperthyroidism were separated by a 13 V-J model.

Researchers took RNA transcripts and amplified the TCR beta CDR3 regions from them. In the first-round RT-PCR of the TCR CDR3, the HTBI primer set was used. Each CDR3 protein is one row after TCRdb ran MiXCR on the multiplex PCR reads. Of approximately 610,000 distinct CDR3 sequences listed, over 12% are singletons. The germline CDR1 and CDR2 sequences are DFQATT and SNEGSKA (reference sequence). This CDR3 comprises 10 residues. The V and J ends lost 4 bases and 8 bases respectively, with 8 bases between them. The sample comprised blood. The TCR originated in a woman between 40 and 50 years old with Graves' ophthalmopathy. The V and J genes are TRBV20-1 and TRBJ1-1; D is uncertain. Written as DNA, the CDR3 is TGCAGTGCTATTGACGGAGAAGCTTTCTTT. Translation: CSAIDGEAFF.